Below, 8 T cell receptor beta chains from the same sample are listed, as sequenced in a study of beta chain features in type 1 diabetes (dated by TCRdb to 2016 to 2018). The investigation overall reported the following: A moderate but significant shortening of TCRB CDR3 length was observed in type 1 diabetes patients in all four CD4+ subsets.

Antigens of these TCRs are unknown. Libraries were constructed by the immunoSEQ multiplex PCR assay. The High Capacity cDNA Reverse Transcription Kit was used to reverse transcribe all of the isolated RNA, meaning that expressed TCRB transcripts were what got sequenced. TCRdb provides this immuneACCESS table in a form limited to in-frame rearrangements. Some clones are lacking; in checked studies, under half of them reflect an unresolved V gene, and why the rest are absent is not known. Here the sample has just under 150,000 clones; 10% to 15% occur a single time. Of the sample, 1.3% is held by the ten largest clones. The sequenced sample consisted of central memory CD4+ T cells from blood. These receptors were obtained from a young man with type 1 diabetes.

This clone was detected many times. The rearrangement links TRBV28 to TRBJ2-5; no clear D gene. V was clipped by 4 bases and J by 2 bases, with 11 bases between them. Germline CDR1 MDHEN, CDR2 SYDVKM. The CDR3 totals 14 residues. The CDR3 loop reads CASSYIASQETQYF. In DNA, the CDR3 is TGTGCCAGCAGTTATATAGCTTCTCAAGAGACCCAGTACTTC.

The CDR3 region is CASSSGHSYEQYF. The CDR3 DNA follows: TGTGCCAGCAGCTCGGGACACAGCTACGAGCAGTACTTC. J is TRBJ2-7 and V is TRBV6-5; tentative D call: TRBD1 (6 bases). The CDR3 runs 13 residues. Germline V gene data show CDR1 as MNHEY and CDR2 as SVGAGI. The V end was cut by 6 bases, the J end by 3 bases, with 12 bases between.

This chain uses TRBV29-1 with TRBJ2-5, with TRBD1 as a possible D gene (5 bases). The J call may be faulty, since TRBJ2-7 better matches the DNA end. CDR3 length: 15 amino acids. Germline-derived CDR1 and CDR2 are SQVTM and ANQGSEA. CDR3 sequence: CSVEVGVAKRYEQYF. The DNA for the CDR3 is TGCAGCGTTGAAGTAGGGGTTGCGAAGCGATACGAGCAGTACTTC.

This clone was seen more than once but under ten times. The chain links TRBV10-3 to TRBJ2-6, with 8 nucleotides matching TRBD1. CDR3 size: 15 residues. Germline CDR1 and CDR2: ENHRY and SYGVKD. With 9 bases clipped from V and 3 bases from J, the junction kept 7 bases outside the gene matches. CDR3 protein: CAIRQGLYGANVLTF. The CDR3 nucleotides are TGTGCCATTCGACAGGGGCTATATGGGGCCAACGTCCTGACTTTC.

A few counts support this clone. CDR3 region: CASSAIGGGEETQYF. The CDR3 DNA reads as TGCGCCAGCAGCGCGATCGGTGGGGGCGAAGAGACCCAGTACTTC. The chain carries TRBV5-1 and TRBJ2-5, with D possibly matching TRBD1 (6 bases). This CDR3 region has 15 residues. Trimming cost V 4 bases and J 3 bases, with 16 bases left between them. CDR1 and CDR2 from the germline V gene are SGHRS and YFSETQ.

The V and J genes are TRBV6-6 and TRBJ1-5, with D unresolved. CDR3 length: 12 amino acids. Germline V gene sequence: CDR1 MNHNY, CDR2 SVGAGI (reference sequence). V lost 4 bases and J lost 7, with 8 bases in between. CDR3 nucleotides: TGTGCCAGCAGTTTGATCGGGCAGCCCCAGCATTTT. Protein product: CASSLIGQPQHF.

This clone was recorded a few times. The chain uses TRBV9 and TRBJ2-1; the match to TRBD1 covers 8 bases. This CDR3 contains 14 residues. CDR1 is SGDLS, CDR2 YYNGEE, per germline. The V gene end was trimmed by 4 bases and the J gene end by 7 bases; junction bases not matched to a gene: 7. The CDR3 spells CASSPRDRQNEQFF. CDR3 nucleotides: TGTGCCAGCAGCCCCCGGGACAGGCAAAATGAGCAGTTCTTC.

This clone came up a few times. V is TRBV2 and J is TRBJ2-3, with D maybe TRBD2 (5 bases). V lost 7 bases to trimming and J lost 5 bases, with 13 bases between them. CDR3 size: 13 residues. Germline-derived CDR1 and CDR2 are SNHLY and FYNNEI. CDR3: CASNRAGEDTQYF. DNA of the CDR3: TGTGCCAGCAACCGGGCGGGCGAAGATACGCAGTATTTT.